Included here is one T cell receptor beta chain sequence, with context. CDR3 length: 19 amino acids. Trimming at V came to 2 bases and at J to 2 bases, leaving 16 bases not matched to a gene. Germline-derived CDR1 and CDR2 are LGHNA and YNFKEQ. TCRdb's copy holds only in-frame clones and misses some; the assay was immunoSEQ multiplex PCR. The table includes approximately 200,000 clones, 80% detected once. This record comes from a study of blood T cell repertoires in COVID-19. V is TRBV4-2 and J is TRBJ1-2, with TRBD1 matching over 8 bases. Material: PBMCs or T cells enriched from blood (not recorded which). This clonotype originated in a woman between 40 and 55 years old with acute COVID-19. CDR3 loop: CASSQFDRGSSSLNYGYTF. The CDR3 DNA is TGTGCCAGCAGCCAATTTGACAGGGGCTCTTCATCCTTAAACTATGGCTACACCTTC.